This TCR beta chain was obtained from a study of CD8 T cells in ankylosing spondylitis. General observations from the study: Prior work had noted some motif variants in reactive arthritis blood and synovial fluid. Significantly higher representation of disease-linked clones was reported for matched ankylosing spondylitis synovial fluid. A TCR beta motif of fewer than 10 highly homologous variants seemed to mark ankylosing spondylitis blood.

Quantitative 5'-RACE with molecular barcodes produced the TCR beta libraries. MiXCR was run by TCRdb on the 5' RACE reads, yielding one entry per CDR3 protein. In the table there are under 200,000 distinct CDR3 sequences, 11% of which are singletons. This clonotype turned up a few times. Its antigen remains unidentified. The CDR3 loop spans 16 amino acids. The V and J ends lost 2 bases and 1 base, in that order; junction bases with no gene match: 3. The germline CDR1 and CDR2 sequences are SGHDN and FVKESK. The clonotype was recovered from a male donor with ankylosing spondylitis or in good health (not recorded which). The rearrangement uses TRBV14 and TRBJ2-7; TRBD2 agrees at 12 bases. The sequencing sample was made of blood, either unsorted or a sorted T cell fraction (not recorded which). This chain's CDR3 is CASSQILAGGSYEQYF. In nucleotides, the CDR3 is TGTGCCAGCAGCCAAATACTAGCGGGGGGTTCCTACGAGCAGTACTTC.